Sequencing of this T cell receptor (beta chain) was carried out in a study of T cell responses to AZD1222 COVID-19 vaccine. Background on the study: It was second doses at about 4 or about 12 weeks that were pooled.

The germline V gene encodes CDR1 SGHRS and CDR2 YFSETQ. The CDR3 runs 14 residues. Between the trimmed V and J ends, which lost 0 bases and 4 bases, there was a span of 5 bases. Regarding the study as a whole: Baseline testing showed seropositivity in only six or seven AZD1222 recipients. Donors were mostly white British, more females; clonal diversity possibly underestimated.

Sequenced by immunoSEQ multiplex PCR; TCRdb stores in-frame clones only, minus some. The sample contains 150,000 to 200,000 clones, around 90% of which appear only once. Of note for this clone: Its antigen is undetermined.

The clonotype was recovered from an adult in good health. The sequenced sample was peripheral blood, obtained on day 0 of AZD1222 vaccination. The chain carries TRBV5-1 and TRBJ1-6; no firm D call. The CDR3 sequence: CASSLDGYNSPLHF. The CDR3 nucleotides read TGCGCCAGCAGCTTGGACGGATATAATTCACCCCTCCACTTT.